This is a list of T cell receptor beta chains from one sample in a study of CD8+ T cells in alopecia areata. The method was immunoSEQ multiplex PCR; TCRdb's version includes in-frame clones alone and lacks a portion of them. This table holds a few hundred thousand clones, approximately 72% found once. The sample consisted of CD4+ T cells sorted from blood, taken at approximately week 42, from a patient treated with tofacitinib. The origin of the receptors is a human donor with alopecia areata. CDR3s include the opening cysteine and the closing phenylalanine or tryptophan. D genes are given only for firm matches.

d_gene: .
j_gene: TRBJ1-2
v_gene: TRBV20-1
CDR3aa: CSVKDYGYTF
CDR3nt: TGCAGTGTTAAGGATTATGGCTACACCTTC

d_gene: TRBD1
j_gene: TRBJ2-1
v_gene: TRBV10-2
CDR3aa: CASSEPNRGRGLDEQFF
CDR3nt: TGCGCCAGCAGTGAGCCCAACAGGGGGCGCGGGTTGGATGAGCAGTTCTTC

d_gene: .
j_gene: TRBJ1-2
v_gene: TRBV6-6
CDR3aa: CASSRGDRYGYTF
CDR3nt: TGTGCCAGCAGTCGCGGTGATCGATATGGCTACACCTTC

d_gene: .
j_gene: TRBJ1-5
v_gene: TRBV4-3
CDR3aa: CASSQGWDQPQHF
CDR3nt: TGCGCCAGCAGCCAAGGATGGGATCAGCCCCAGCATTTT

d_gene: TRBD1
j_gene: TRBJ1-2
v_gene: TRBV29-1
CDR3aa: CSVVGTGLRAYTF
CDR3nt: TGCAGCGTTGTGGGGACAGGGTTAAGGGCCTACACCTTC

d_gene: .
j_gene: TRBJ2-5
v_gene: TRBV1
CDR3aa: CTSSQGPYMDRVLQETQYF
CDR3nt: TGCACCAGCAGCCAAGGTCCTTACATGGACAGGGTCCTTCAAGAGACCCAGTACTTC

d_gene: .
j_gene: TRBJ2-3
v_gene: TRBV6-5
CDR3aa: CASLDHLTDTQYF
CDR3nt: TGTGCCAGTTTGGACCACCTCACAGATACGCAGTATTTT

d_gene: .
j_gene: TRBJ1-1
v_gene: TRBV30
CDR3aa: CAWSVGTEAFF
CDR3nt: TGTGCCTGGAGTGTGGGTACTGAAGCTTTCTTT

d_gene: .
j_gene: TRBJ2-5
v_gene: TRBV30
CDR3aa: CAWSGLLQETQYF
CDR3nt: TGTGCCTGGTCGGGACTGCTACAAGAGACCCAGTACTTC

d_gene: .
j_gene: TRBJ1-2
v_gene: TRBV4-3
CDR3aa: CASSQDLGGPYGYTF
CDR3nt: TGCGCCAGCAGCCAAGACCTTGGCGGGCCCTATGGCTACACCTTC

d_gene: .
j_gene: TRBJ2-7
v_gene: TRBV7-2
CDR3aa: CASSSSSSYEQYF
CDR3nt: TGTGCCAGCAGTTCATCTAGCTCCTACGAGCAGTACTTC

d_gene: .
j_gene: TRBJ1-5
v_gene: TRBV9
CDR3aa: CASSVGGGGNQPQHF
CDR3nt: TGTGCCAGCAGCGTAGGAGGGGGTGGAAATCAGCCCCAGCATTTT

d_gene: .
j_gene: TRBJ1-2
v_gene: TRBV4-3
CDR3aa: CASSLEMQGGYTF
CDR3nt: TGCGCCAGCAGCCTTGAAATGCAGGGGGGCTACACCTTC